These T cell receptor beta chains were read from a single sample in a study of OX40 agonist ivuxolimab in advanced cancers. Here immunoSEQ multiplex PCR was the method, and the copy in TCRdb shows in-frame clones only, minus some. The profile covers some 70,000 clones, with over 70% appearing a single time and 0.95% to 1.5% taken by the ten largest. Sequenced material: CD4+ or CD8+ T cells sorted from blood, taken in a trial of the OX40 agonist ivuxolimab. The receptors were sampled from an adult with an advanced solid tumor such as melanoma, head and neck, liver or kidney cancer. Both conserved end residues are part of each CDR3. A D gene is named only where the DNA matches it firmly. Size is stated for part of the rows, as once, few or many counts, or as a class when the clone is expanded.

D gene	J gene	clone size	V gene	CDR3 DNA	CDR3 protein
-	TRBJ1-6	once	TRBV6-6	TGTGCCAGCCTGCCGGGGGGGGATAATTCACCCCTCCACTTT	CASLPGGDNSPLHF
-	TRBJ2-1	-	TRBV6-1	TGTGCCAGCGGCGTAGGGCAGGGCAACTACAATGAGCAGTTCTTC	CASGVGQGNYNEQFF
TRBD1	TRBJ1-5	-	TRBV4-2	TGTGCCAGCAGCCAAGGGGACAGGGGCAATCAGCCCCAGCATTTT	CASSQGDRGNQPQHF
-	TRBJ2-5	-	TRBV27	TGTGCCAGCAGCTCCTGGGGTAGGGCAAACCAAGAGACCCAGTACTTC	CASSSWGRANQETQYF
-	TRBJ1-4	-	TRBV10-3	TGTGCCATCAGTGAGGCAGGCGATCCTGAAAAACTGTTTTTT	CAISEAGDPEKLFF
-	TRBJ1-1	-	TRBV18	TGTGCCAGTCGACTACCTTCGGGGTTTAACACTGAAGCTTTCTTT	CASRLPSGFNTEAFF
-	TRBJ2-7	-	TRBV6-1	TGTGCCAGCAGTTTATCACACACTCTATCCTACGAGCAGTACTTC	CASSLSHTLSYEQYF
TRBD1	TRBJ2-7	-	TRBV6-5	TGTGCCAGCAGTCAAGCCTCACAGGGGTTCGAGCAGTACTTC	CASSQASQGFEQYF
TRBD1	TRBJ1-4	once	TRBV18	TGTGCCAGCTCACTCACAGGGGCAACTAATGAAAAACTGTTTTTT	CASSLTGATNEKLFF
TRBD1	TRBJ1-2	-	TRBV18	TGTGCCAGCTCACCACGGGACAGGGGGTCCTATGGCTACACCTTC	CASSPRDRGSYGYTF
-	TRBJ2-5	-	TRBV2	TGTGCCAGCAGTGAAGCGCTTCGGGATACGCAGACCCAGTACTTC	CASSEALRDTQTQYF
-	TRBJ2-2	-	TRBV9	TGTGCCAGCAGCGTAGGGGGGGCACAAAACACCGGGGAGCTGTTTTTT	CASSVGGAQNTGELFF
-	TRBJ2-2	-	TRBV5-1	TGCGCCAGCAGCTTAGACCCAGGGAAGCGGAACACCGGGGAGCTGTTTTTT	CASSLDPGKRNTGELFF
-	TRBJ1-1	-	TRBV6-1	TGTGCCAGCAGTGATCAGGGGAGGAACACTGAAGCTTTCTTT	CASSDQGRNTEAFF
-	TRBJ2-7	-	TRBV5-6	TGTGCCAGCAGCTTGGCCGGGGCTAGGCGACCCGACGAGCAGTACTTC	CASSLAGARRPDEQYF
-	TRBJ2-7	-	TRBV5-4	TGTGCCAGCAGCTTTGACCCGGGACCAAACTACGAGCAGTACTTC	CASSFDPGPNYEQYF
-	TRBJ2-2	-	TRBV18	TGTGCCAGCTCACCACAACTGACCGCGAACACCGGGGAGCTGTTTTTT	CASSPQLTANTGELFF
TRBD1	TRBJ2-2	-	TRBV5-1	TGCGCCAGCAGCTTGGGACAGGGGAGTGCCACCGGGGAGCTGTTTTTT	CASSLGQGSATGELFF
TRBD1	TRBJ1-2	-	TRBV6-6	TGTGCCAGCAGCCCCGAAGGGGGCCATGGCTACACCTTC	CASSPEGGHGYTF
TRBD2	TRBJ2-1	-	TRBV4-1	TGCGCCAGCAGCCAGCTTAGCGGGGGGGCGTTTGAGCAGTTCTTC	CASSQLSGGAFEQFF
TRBD2	TRBJ2-2	-	TRBV7-2	TGTGCCAGCAGGAGGGGAGGGGACGGCACCGGGGAGCTGTTTTTT	CASRRGGDGTGELFF
-	TRBJ2-1	-	TRBV9	TGTGCCAGCAGCGTAGATTTGGGTCAGGGTATCGTCAATGAGCAGTTCTTC	CASSVDLGQGIVNEQFF
TRBD1	TRBJ2-1	-	TRBV6-1	TGTGCCAGCAGCAAGACAGGGGGCGCCAGCAATGAGCAGTTCTTC	CASSKTGGASNEQFF
TRBD1	TRBJ2-1	-	TRBV2	TGTGCCAGCAGAGGGACAGGTTCCTACAATGAGCAGTTCTTC	CASRGTGSYNEQFF
TRBD2	TRBJ2-1	-	TRBV7-8	TGTGCCAGCAGCTTGAACGGGGGACTAGCGGGGGAGCAGCAGTTCTTC	CASSLNGGLAGEQQFF
-	TRBJ1-2	-	TRBV30	TGTGCCTGGTCCGGAGTTAACTATGGCTACACCTTC	CAWSGVNYGYTF
-	TRBJ2-1	-	TRBV5-1	TGCGCCAGCAGCTTGGCCGGGCCCAATTACAATGAGCAGTTCTTC	CASSLAGPNYNEQFF
TRBD2	TRBJ2-1	once	TRBV9	TGTGCCAGCAGCGAAATAGCGGGGGGGACCTACAATGAGCAGTTCTTC	CASSEIAGGTYNEQFF
-	TRBJ2-7	-	TRBV11-2	TGTGCCAGCAGTCCGGGGGTAAACTACGAGCAGTACTTC	CASSPGVNYEQYF
TRBD1	TRBJ2-3	-	TRBV5-4	TGTGCCAGCAGCGCCCCCCACAGGGGGAGTACAGATACGCAGTATTTT	CASSAPHRGSTDTQYF
-	TRBJ1-2	-	TRBV6-5	TGTGCCAGCACCCAAGACAGATTCTATGGCTACACCTTC	CASTQDRFYGYTF
-	TRBJ2-1	-	TRBV11-2	TGTGCCAGCAGCTTAGGGCGCGACACGCAGTTCTTC	CASSLGRDTQFF
-	TRBJ1-5	once	TRBV19	TGTGCCAGTAGTCCCCTCCGGGTGACTAACAATCAGCCCCAGCATTTT	CASSPLRVTNNQPQHF
TRBD1	TRBJ2-1	-	TRBV7-8	TGTGCCAGCAGCTCTTTGACAGGGTCCTACAATGAGCAGTTCTTC	CASSSLTGSYNEQFF
-	TRBJ2-6	-	TRBV30	TGTGCCTGGAGTATCCGGACCAACTCTGGGGCCAACGTCCTGACTTTC	CAWSIRTNSGANVLTF
-	TRBJ1-5	-	TRBV19	TGTGCCAGTAGTATATATGTTGGGGGACAGCCCCAGCATTTT	CASSIYVGGQPQHF
-	TRBJ1-3	-	TRBV19	TGTGCCAGTAGTATCTCTGGAAACACCATATATTTT	CASSISGNTIYF
-	TRBJ1-4	-	TRBV7-9	TGTGCCAGCAGCTTAGCGGACACAACTAATGAAAAACTGTTTTTT	CASSLADTTNEKLFF
-	TRBJ1-6	few	TRBV30	TGTGCCTGGAGTGTTTCGGGGGGCTCCTATAATTCACCCCTCCACTTT	CAWSVSGGSYNSPLHF
-	TRBJ2-1	-	TRBV6-5	TGTGCCAGCAGCAAGGACCGCAATGAGCAGTTCTTC	CASSKDRNEQFF
TRBD1	TRBJ2-7	-	TRBV6-6	TGTGCCAGCAGCGGACAGGTTCACTACGAGCAGTACTTC	CASSGQVHYEQYF
-	TRBJ1-5	-	TRBV7-8	TGTGCCAGCAGCGTAGCCACCGGAATTAGCAATCAGCCCCAGCATTTT	CASSVATGISNQPQHF
-	TRBJ1-2	-	TRBV6-1	TGTGCCAGCAAGGACGGGTTCTCCTATGGCTACACCTTC	CASKDGFSYGYTF
-	TRBJ1-2	-	TRBV2	TGTGCCAGCAGTGAGGGTCGAACAAGTGGCTACACCTTC	CASSEGRTSGYTF
-	TRBJ1-1	-	TRBV5-4	TGTGCCAGCAGCTTACCCCCCCGAGAGGGCAGGATGAACACTGAAGCTTTCTTT	CASSLPPREGRMNTEAFF
-	TRBJ1-5	once	TRBV7-6	TGTGCCAGCAGCCTCGGAGCGGCCGGGGAGGGTCAGCCCCAGCATTTT	CASSLGAAGEGQPQHF
-	TRBJ2-5	-	TRBV4-1	TGCGCCAGCAGCCAAGATCCTCGGGGAAGAGAGACCCAGTACTTC	CASSQDPRGRETQYF
-	TRBJ1-2	few	TRBV6-1	TGTGCCAGCAGTGAAGCGGGCAGCACGGATGGCTACACCTTC	CASSEAGSTDGYTF
-	TRBJ2-5	-	TRBV5-1	TGCGCCAGCCAAACTAGTCCCCAAGAGACCCAGTACTTC	CASQTSPQETQYF
-	TRBJ2-2	-	TRBV7-3	TGTGCCAGCAGCTTAGATCGCGACACCTCCACCGGGGAGCTGTTTTTT	CASSLDRDTSTGELFF